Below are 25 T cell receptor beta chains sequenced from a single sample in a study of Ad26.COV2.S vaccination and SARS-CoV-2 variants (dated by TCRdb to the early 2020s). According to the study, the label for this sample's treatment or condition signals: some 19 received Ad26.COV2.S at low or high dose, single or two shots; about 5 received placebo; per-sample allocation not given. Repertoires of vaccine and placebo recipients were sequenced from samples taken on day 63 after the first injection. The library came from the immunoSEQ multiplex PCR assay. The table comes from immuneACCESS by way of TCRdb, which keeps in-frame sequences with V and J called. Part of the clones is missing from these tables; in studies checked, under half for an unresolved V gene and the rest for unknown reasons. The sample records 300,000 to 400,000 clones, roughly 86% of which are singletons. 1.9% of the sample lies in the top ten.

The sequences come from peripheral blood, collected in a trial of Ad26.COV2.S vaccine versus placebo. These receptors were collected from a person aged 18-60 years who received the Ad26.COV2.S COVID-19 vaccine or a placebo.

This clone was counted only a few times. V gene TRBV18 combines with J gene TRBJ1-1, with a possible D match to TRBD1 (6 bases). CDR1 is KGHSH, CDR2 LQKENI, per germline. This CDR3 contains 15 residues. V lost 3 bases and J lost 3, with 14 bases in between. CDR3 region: CASSPQDSEYTEAFF. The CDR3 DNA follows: TGTGCCAGCTCACCCCAGGACAGCGAGTACACTGAAGCTTTCTTT.

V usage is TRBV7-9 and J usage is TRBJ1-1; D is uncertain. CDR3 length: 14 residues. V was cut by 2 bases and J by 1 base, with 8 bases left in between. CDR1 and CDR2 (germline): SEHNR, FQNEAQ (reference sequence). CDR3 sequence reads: CASSLRGTNTEAFF. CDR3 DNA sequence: TGTGCCAGCAGCTTACGAGGCACGAACACTGAAGCTTTCTTT.

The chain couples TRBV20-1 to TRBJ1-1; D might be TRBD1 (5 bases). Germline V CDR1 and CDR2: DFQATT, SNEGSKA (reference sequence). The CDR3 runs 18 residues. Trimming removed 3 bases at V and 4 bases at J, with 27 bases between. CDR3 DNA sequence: TGCAGTGCTAGTGACGTCGGGACGTTCGGGGTCGGTGGCACTGAAGCTTTCTTT. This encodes CSASDVGTFGVGGTEAFF.

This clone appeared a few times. DNA for the CDR3: TGTGCCTGGAGTGACAGGGTTTGGGCTTTCTTT. This codes for CAWSDRVWAFF. The gene calls are TRBV30 and TRBJ1-1; D might be TRBD1 (6 bases). V lost 1 base and J lost 11, with 11 bases in between. The CDR3 consists of 11 residues. CDR1 and CDR2 from the germline V gene are GTSNPN and SVGIG (reference sequence).

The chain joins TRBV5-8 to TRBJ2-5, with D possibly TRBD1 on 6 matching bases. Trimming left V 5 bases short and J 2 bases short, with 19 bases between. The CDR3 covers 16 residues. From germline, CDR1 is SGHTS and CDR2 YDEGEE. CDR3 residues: CASRRIPGHQQETQYF. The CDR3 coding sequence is TGTGCCAGCAGGAGAATACCGGGACACCAACAAGAGACCCAGTACTTC.

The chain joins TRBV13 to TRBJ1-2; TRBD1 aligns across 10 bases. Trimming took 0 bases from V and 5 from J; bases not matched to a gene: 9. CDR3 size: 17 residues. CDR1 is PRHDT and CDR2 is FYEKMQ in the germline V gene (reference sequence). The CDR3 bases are TGTGCCAGCAGCTTAGGCCGAAGACAGGGGGCGGAATATGGCTACACCTTC. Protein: CASSLGRRQGAEYGYTF.

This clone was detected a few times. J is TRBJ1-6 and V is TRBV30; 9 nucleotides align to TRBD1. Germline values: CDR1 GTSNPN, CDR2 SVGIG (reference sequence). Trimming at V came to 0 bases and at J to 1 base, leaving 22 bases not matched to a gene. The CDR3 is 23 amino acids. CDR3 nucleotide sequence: TGTGCCTGGAGTGTAACCCCGGGACAGGGAATCGGTTGGAAGAAGTCCTATAATTCACCCCTCCACTTT. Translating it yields CAWSVTPGQGIGWKKSYNSPLHF.

The CDR3 DNA reads TGTGCCAGCAGCCAAAAGGGGCCTGAAGCTTTCTTT. Its protein product is CASSQKGPEAFF. V gene TRBV3-1 (or the pseudogene TRBV3-2) combines with J gene TRBJ1-1; possible D gene TRBD1, 5 bases. The CDR3 has 12 residues. CDR1 is LGHDT and CDR2 is YNNKEL in the germline V gene (reference sequence). V lost 2 bases, J lost 6 bases, and 7 bases lay in between.

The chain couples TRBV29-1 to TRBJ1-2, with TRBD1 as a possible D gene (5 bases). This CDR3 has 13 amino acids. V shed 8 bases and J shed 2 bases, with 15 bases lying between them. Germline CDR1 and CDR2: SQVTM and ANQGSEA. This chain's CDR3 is CSTKQQENYGYTF. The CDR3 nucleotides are TGCAGCACAAAGCAACAGGAGAACTATGGCTACACCTTC.

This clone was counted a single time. For the CDR3, the DNA is TGTGCCAGTAGTCTGGGCCCCGGGAGCCAGCCCCAGCATTTT. It yields the protein CASSLGPGSQPQHF. The chain carries TRBV19 and TRBJ1-5, with unresolved D. The CDR3 extends over 14 amino acids. The V gene lost 5 bases and the J gene lost 7 bases, with 15 bases spanning the gap. Germline loops: CDR1 LNHDA, CDR2 SQIVND (reference sequence).

The CDR3 spells CASSPGQGSNQPQHF. For the CDR3, the DNA is TGTGCCAGTAGTCCCGGACAGGGGAGCAATCAGCCCCAGCATTTT. The chain combines TRBV19 with TRBJ1-5; 9 positions agree with TRBD1. After removal of 5 bases from V and 1 base from J, the junction contained 3 bases not matched to a gene. Per germline, CDR1 LNHDA and CDR2 SQIVND (reference sequence). The CDR3 contains 15 residues.

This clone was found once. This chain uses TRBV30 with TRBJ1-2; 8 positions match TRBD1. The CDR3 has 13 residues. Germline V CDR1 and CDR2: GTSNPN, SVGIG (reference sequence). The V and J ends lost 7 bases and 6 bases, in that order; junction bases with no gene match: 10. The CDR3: CASRRTGSNGYTF. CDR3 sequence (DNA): TGTGCCTCCCGGAGGACAGGGAGTAATGGCTACACCTTC.

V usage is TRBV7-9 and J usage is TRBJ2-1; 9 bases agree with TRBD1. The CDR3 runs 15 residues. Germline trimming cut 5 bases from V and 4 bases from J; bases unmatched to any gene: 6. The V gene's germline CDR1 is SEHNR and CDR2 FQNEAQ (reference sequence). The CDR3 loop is CASSLRDREYNEQFF. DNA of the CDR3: TGTGCCAGCAGCCTCCGGGACAGGGAATACAATGAGCAGTTCTTC.

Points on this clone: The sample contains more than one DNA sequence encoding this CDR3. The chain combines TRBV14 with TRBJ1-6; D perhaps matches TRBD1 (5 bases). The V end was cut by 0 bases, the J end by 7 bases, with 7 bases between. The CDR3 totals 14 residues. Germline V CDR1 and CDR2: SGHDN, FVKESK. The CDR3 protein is CASSQEWGNSPLHF. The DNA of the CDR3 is TGTGCCAGCAGCCAAGAATGGGGCAATTCACCCCTCCACTTT. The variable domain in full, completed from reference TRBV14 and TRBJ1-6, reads EAGVTQFPSHSVIEKGQTVTLRCDPISGHDNLYWYRRVMGKEIKFLLHFVKESKQDESGMPNNRFLAERTGGTYSTLKVQPAELEDSGVYFCASSQEWGNSPLHFGNGTRLTVT.

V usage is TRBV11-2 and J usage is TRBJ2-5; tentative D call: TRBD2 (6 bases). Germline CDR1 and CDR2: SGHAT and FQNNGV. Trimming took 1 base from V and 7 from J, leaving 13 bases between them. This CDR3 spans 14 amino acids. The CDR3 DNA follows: TGTGCCAGCAGCTTAGGGGGGGAGCGCGGGACCCAGTACTTC. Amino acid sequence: CASSLGGERGTQYF.

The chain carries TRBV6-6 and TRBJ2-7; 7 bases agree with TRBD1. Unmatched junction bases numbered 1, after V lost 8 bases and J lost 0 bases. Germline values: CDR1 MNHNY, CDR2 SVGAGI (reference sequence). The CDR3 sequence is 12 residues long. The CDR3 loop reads CASRDSSYEQYF. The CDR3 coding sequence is TGTGCCAGCCGGGACAGCTCCTACGAGCAGTACTTC.

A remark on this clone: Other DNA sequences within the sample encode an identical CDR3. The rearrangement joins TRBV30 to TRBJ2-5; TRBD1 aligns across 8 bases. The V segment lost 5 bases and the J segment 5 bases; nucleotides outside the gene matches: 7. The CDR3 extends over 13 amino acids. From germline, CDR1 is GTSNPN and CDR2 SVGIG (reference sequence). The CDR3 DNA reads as TGTGCCTGGGGGAGACAGGGGCCGGAGACCCAGTACTTC. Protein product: CAWGRQGPETQYF.

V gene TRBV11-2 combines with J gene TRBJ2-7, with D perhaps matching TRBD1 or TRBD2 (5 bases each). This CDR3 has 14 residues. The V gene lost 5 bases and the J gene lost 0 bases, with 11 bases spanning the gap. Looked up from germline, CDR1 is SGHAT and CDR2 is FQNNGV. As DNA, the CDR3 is TGTGCCAGCAGCCAGAGGGGAAGCTCCTACGAGCAGTACTTC. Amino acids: CASSQRGSSYEQYF.

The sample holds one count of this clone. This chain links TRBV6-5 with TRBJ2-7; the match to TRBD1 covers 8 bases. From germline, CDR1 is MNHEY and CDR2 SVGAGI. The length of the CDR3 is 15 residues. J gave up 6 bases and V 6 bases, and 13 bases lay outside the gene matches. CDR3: CASRVPRGPTPEQYF. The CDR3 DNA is TGTGCCAGCAGAGTACCCAGGGGGCCGACGCCCGAGCAGTACTTC.

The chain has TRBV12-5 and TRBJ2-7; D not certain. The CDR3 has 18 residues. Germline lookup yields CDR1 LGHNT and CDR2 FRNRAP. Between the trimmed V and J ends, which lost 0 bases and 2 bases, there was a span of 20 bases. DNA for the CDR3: TGTGCTAGTGGTTTGGTCCCTCCGAGTCGCCCTCCTACCTACGAGCAGTACTTC. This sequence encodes CASGLVPPSRPPTYEQYF.

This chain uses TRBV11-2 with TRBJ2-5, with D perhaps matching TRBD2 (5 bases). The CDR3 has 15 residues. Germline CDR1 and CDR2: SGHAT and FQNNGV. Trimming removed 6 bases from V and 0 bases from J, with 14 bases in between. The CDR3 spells CASSSSGEYQETQYF. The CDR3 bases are TGTGCCAGCAGTTCCAGCGGAGAGTACCAAGAGACCCAGTACTTC.

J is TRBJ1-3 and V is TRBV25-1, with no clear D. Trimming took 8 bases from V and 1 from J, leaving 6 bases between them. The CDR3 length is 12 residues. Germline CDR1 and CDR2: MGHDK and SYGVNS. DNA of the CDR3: TGTGCCAGCGTAGCGTCTGGAAACACCATATATTTT. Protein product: CASVASGNTIYF.

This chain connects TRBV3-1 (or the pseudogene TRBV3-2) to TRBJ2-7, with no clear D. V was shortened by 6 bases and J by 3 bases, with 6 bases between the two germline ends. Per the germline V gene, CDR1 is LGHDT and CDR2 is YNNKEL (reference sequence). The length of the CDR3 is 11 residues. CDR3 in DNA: TGTGCCAGCAGTTCGAACTACGAGCAGTACTTC. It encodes CASSSNYEQYF.

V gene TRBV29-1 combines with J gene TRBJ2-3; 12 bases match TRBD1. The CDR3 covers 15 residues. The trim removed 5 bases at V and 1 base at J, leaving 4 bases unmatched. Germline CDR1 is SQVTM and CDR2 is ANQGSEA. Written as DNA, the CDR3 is TGCAGCGTTTGGGACAGGGGGCTTGGCACAGATACGCAGTATTTT. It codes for CSVWDRGLGTDTQYF.

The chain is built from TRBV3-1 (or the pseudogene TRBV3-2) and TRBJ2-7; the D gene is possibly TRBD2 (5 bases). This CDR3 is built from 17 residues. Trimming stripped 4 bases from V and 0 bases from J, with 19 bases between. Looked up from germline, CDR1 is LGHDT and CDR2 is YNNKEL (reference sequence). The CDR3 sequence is CASSPSPGLVSSYEQYF. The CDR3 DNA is TGTGCCAGCAGCCCGTCCCCCGGACTCGTAAGCTCCTACGAGCAGTACTTC.